The 20 T cell receptor beta chains below were found in one sample sequenced in a study of T cells in Graves' hyperthyroidism and ophthalmopathy. Amplification targeted TCR beta CDR3 regions from RNA transcripts. Initially, a first-round RT-PCR of the TCR CDR3 employed the HTBI primer set. MiXCR, run by TCRdb on the multiplex PCR reads, gives a single entry per CDR3 protein. The sample records more than 500,000 distinct CDR3 sequences, 12% to 15% being singletons. Sequencing used blood. Receptors originate from a woman in her forties with Graves' hyperthyroidism.

Ten or more counts support this clonotype. The chain has TRBV2 and TRBJ2-1, with 13 bases lining up with TRBD2. V gave up 6 bases and J gave up 14 bases; unmatched junction bases: 4. There are 12 residues in the CDR3. The germline gives CDR1 SNHLY, CDR2 FYNNEI. The CDR3 loop reads CASSGGTSGEFF. The CDR3 DNA reads TGTGCCAGCAGCGGCGGGACTAGCGGGGAGTTCTTC.

This clonotype was counted many times. The J gene is TRBJ2-1, the V gene TRBV28; 13 bases align to TRBD2. Germline V gives CDR1 MDHEN, CDR2 SYDVKM. V lost 6 bases to trimming and J lost 6 bases; unmatched junction nucleotides: 8. This CDR3 comprises 16 residues. CDR3 DNA: TGTGCCAGCAGGCAACCAGGACTAGCGGGAGTCAATGAGCAGTTCTTC. Protein product: CASRQPGLAGVNEQFF.

In this sample, this clonotype turned up a few times. J is TRBJ1-3 and V is TRBV18, with D unresolved. V was trimmed by 3 bases and J by 0 bases, leaving 6 bases between them. Per germline, CDR1 KGHSH and CDR2 LQKENI. This CDR3 is built from 14 residues. The CDR3 is CASSPGGSGNTIYF. CDR3 in DNA: TGTGCCAGCTCACCGGGCGGCTCTGGAAACACCATATATTTT. Variable domain in full (rest from reference TRBV18 and TRBJ1-3): NAGVMQNPRHLVRRRGQEARLRCSPMKGHSHVYWYRQLPEEGLKFMVYLQKENIIDESGMPKERFSAEFPKEGPSILRIQQVVRGDSAAYFCASSPGGSGNTIYFGEGSWLTVV.

As concerns this clonotype: Here the CDR3 omits its conserved ending phenylalanine or tryptophan, so a read error is the likely source. The CDR3 nucleotides read TGCGCCAGCAGAAGCACAGGGGGCAGCAATCAGCCCCAGCATTCT. It specifies CASRSTGGSNQPQHS. The chain joins TRBV10-2 to TRBJ1-5, with 9 nucleotides matching TRBD1. Germline trimming cut 6 bases from V and 1 base from J; bases unmatched to any gene: 4. CDR1 is WSHSY, CDR2 SAAADI, per germline. This CDR3 contains 15 residues.

This clonotype occurred many times. The V and J genes are TRBV28 and TRBJ1-1, with 10 bases fitting TRBD1. V lost 4 bases and J lost 6; bases outside the gene matches: 8. The CDR3 runs to 15 residues. Germline V gene sequence: CDR1 MDHEN, CDR2 SYDVKM. DNA of the CDR3: TGTGCCAGCAGTTACCTGACAGGGGGCAACGCTGAAGCTTTCTTT. It translates to CASSYLTGGNAEAFF.

This clonotype came up a few times. This clone may be a read error of a much larger clone one base away. The chain couples TRBV18 to TRBJ1-1; D may be TRBD1 (6 bases). Germline assignment: CDR1 KGHSH and CDR2 LQKENI. This CDR3 contains 15 residues. This chain's CDR3 is CASSHRQDMNTEASF. Here the CDR3 DNA reads TGTGCCAGCTCACACCGACAGGACATGAACACTGAAGCTTCCTTT.

This clonotype was counted at least ten times. The chain combines TRBV28 with TRBJ2-3; 10 bases are a match to TRBD1. The CDR3 is 13 amino acids. Germline loops: CDR1 MDHEN, CDR2 SYDVKM. Trimming took 5 bases from V and 8 from J; bases not matched to a gene: 4. The CDR3 is CASSLGTGVTQYF. The CDR3 coding sequence is TGTGCCAGCAGTCTGGGGACAGGGGTTACGCAGTATTTT.

There are many counts of this clonotype. The chain has TRBV18 and TRBJ2-3; D assignment may be TRBD1 or TRBD2 (5 bases each). V lost 5 bases and J 4 bases, leaving 7 bases between the germline ends. Germline V gene lookup returns CDR1 KGHSH and CDR2 LQKENI. This CDR3 comprises 12 residues. CDR3 sequence reads: CASSTGPDTQYF. The CDR3 coding sequence is TGTGCCAGCTCAACGGGACCAGATACGCAGTATTTT.

The sample holds many counts of this clonotype. The V call is TRBV18, the J call TRBJ2-3; D remains unclear. Per the germline V gene, CDR1 is KGHSH and CDR2 is LQKENI. This CDR3 comprises 13 residues. The ends were cut back, 1 base at V and 3 bases at J, with 5 bases in the middle. The CDR3, as DNA: TGTGCCAGCTCACCACATAGGACAGATACGCAGTATTTT. Translation gives CASSPHRTDTQYF.

This clonotype showed up just a few times. CDR3 amino acids: CASSFNQETQYF. CDR3 nucleotide sequence: TGCGCCAGCAGCTTTAACCAAGAGACCCAGTACTTC. This chain connects TRBV5-1 to TRBJ2-5; no clear D. This CDR3 comprises 12 residues. The V and J ends lost 2 bases and 0 bases respectively, with 2 bases between them. CDR1 is SGHRS, CDR2 YFSETQ, per germline.

In this sample, this clonotype turned up a few times. CDR3 protein: CASSIGQFSYEQYF. The CDR3 DNA reads as TGTGCCAGTAGTATAGGACAGTTCTCCTACGAGCAGTACTTC. The rearrangement links TRBV19 to TRBJ2-7, with D perhaps matching TRBD1 (5 bases). Deletions cut 1 base from V and 0 bases from J, with 7 bases between. The V gene's germline CDR1 is LNHDA and CDR2 SQIVND (reference sequence). The CDR3 is 14 amino acids.

In its sample, this clonotype was seen many times. This sequence joins TRBV28 and TRBJ1-2, with D unclear. V was cut by 3 bases and J by 4 bases, with 9 bases left in between. Germline V gene data show CDR1 as MDHEN and CDR2 as SYDVKM. The CDR3 is 13 amino acids. CDR3 in amino acids: CASSFRGFYGYTF. CDR3 in DNA: TGTGCCAGCAGTTTCCGAGGGTTCTATGGCTACACCTTC.

This clonotype was counted many times. CDR3 protein: CASSVERNYEQYF. The CDR3 DNA sequence: TGTGCCAGCAGTGTGGAGCGAAACTACGAGCAGTACTTC. This chain connects TRBV2 to TRBJ2-7; D is uncertain. This CDR3 contains 13 residues. Germline V gene sequence: CDR1 SNHLY, CDR2 FYNNEI. Trimming cost V 4 bases and J 3 bases, with 10 bases left between them.

This clonotype was picked up many times. The chain has TRBV27 and TRBJ2-1; 8 nucleotides match TRBD2. Germline V lookup: CDR1 MNHEY, CDR2 SMNVEV (reference sequence). V was pared by 7 bases and J by 2 bases, with 10 bases of the junction left unmatched. This CDR3 spans 16 amino acids. CDR3 DNA sequence: TGTGCCAGCACGCCCCCGGGTAGCGGGGCCTACAATGAGCAGTTCTTC. Protein: CASTPPGSGAYNEQFF.

This clonotype was seen at least ten times. The chain carries TRBV29-1 and TRBJ1-1, with 11 bases fitting TRBD1. Germline-derived CDR1 and CDR2 are SQVTM and ANQGSEA. Trimming at V came to 4 bases and at J to 4 bases, leaving 2 bases not matched to a gene. The CDR3 has 13 amino acids. CDR3 coding DNA: TGCAGCGTTGCCGGGACAGGGGGCACTGAAGCTTTCTTT. This encodes CSVAGTGGTEAFF.

This clonotype was seen at least ten times. V usage is TRBV5-1 and J usage is TRBJ2-1; TRBD1 aligns across 7 bases. The CDR3 loop spans 15 amino acids. Germline V gene lookup returns CDR1 SGHRS and CDR2 YFSETQ. V trimming: 0 bases; J trimming: 5 bases; junction bases outside the gene matches: 5. The CDR3 coding sequence is TGCGCCAGCAGCTTGGGGACAGGATCCCACAATGAGCAGTTCTTC. This codes for CASSLGTGSHNEQFF. The full variable domain, with the rest looked up from reference TRBV5-1 and TRBJ2-1, is KAGVTQTPRYLIKTRGQQVTLSCSPISGHRSVSWYQQTPGQGLQFLFEYFSETQRNKGNFPGRFSGRQFSNSRSEMNVSTLELGDSALYLCASSLGTGSHNEQFFGPGTRLTVL.

This clonotype was detected many times. The chain is built from TRBV27 and TRBJ2-5, with 11 positions matching TRBD2. V gave up 2 bases and J gave up 1 base; unmatched junction bases: 3. There are 16 residues in the CDR3. The germline V gene has CDR1 MNHEY and CDR2 SMNVEV (reference sequence). In nucleotides, the CDR3 is TGTGCCAGCAGTTTAAGACTAGCGGGGATCCAAGAGACCCAGTACTTC. Protein sequence: CASSLRLAGIQETQYF.

Many counts were recorded for this clonotype. The rearrangement uses TRBV7-9 and TRBJ2-2; D is unclear. CDR3 length equals 13 residues. Germline V gives CDR1 SEHNR, CDR2 FQNEAQ (reference sequence). Deletions cut 1 base from V and 5 bases from J, with 5 bases between. The CDR3 region is CASSLDGTGELFF. CDR3 in DNA: TGTGCCAGCAGCTTAGACGGGACCGGGGAGCTGTTTTTT.

This clonotype was found a few times. The chain has TRBV18 and TRBJ2-2; 8 nucleotides match TRBD2. J gave up 4 bases and V 4 bases, and 14 bases lay outside the gene matches. Germline assignment: CDR1 KGHSH and CDR2 LQKENI. This CDR3 has 18 residues. CDR3 sequence reads: CASSLTGLAFRTTGELFF. The CDR3 bases are TGTGCCAGCTCACTCACCGGACTAGCATTTCGGACCACCGGGGAGCTGTTTTTT.

The rearrangement joins TRBV9 to TRBJ2-7; D is unclear. Germline CDR1 SGDLS, CDR2 YYNGEE. V was trimmed by 0 bases and J by 2 bases, leaving 9 bases between them. The CDR3 length is 14 residues. The CDR3 spells CASSVDGKAYEQYF. Written as DNA, the CDR3 is TGTGCCAGCAGCGTAGATGGAAAAGCCTACGAGCAGTACTTC.